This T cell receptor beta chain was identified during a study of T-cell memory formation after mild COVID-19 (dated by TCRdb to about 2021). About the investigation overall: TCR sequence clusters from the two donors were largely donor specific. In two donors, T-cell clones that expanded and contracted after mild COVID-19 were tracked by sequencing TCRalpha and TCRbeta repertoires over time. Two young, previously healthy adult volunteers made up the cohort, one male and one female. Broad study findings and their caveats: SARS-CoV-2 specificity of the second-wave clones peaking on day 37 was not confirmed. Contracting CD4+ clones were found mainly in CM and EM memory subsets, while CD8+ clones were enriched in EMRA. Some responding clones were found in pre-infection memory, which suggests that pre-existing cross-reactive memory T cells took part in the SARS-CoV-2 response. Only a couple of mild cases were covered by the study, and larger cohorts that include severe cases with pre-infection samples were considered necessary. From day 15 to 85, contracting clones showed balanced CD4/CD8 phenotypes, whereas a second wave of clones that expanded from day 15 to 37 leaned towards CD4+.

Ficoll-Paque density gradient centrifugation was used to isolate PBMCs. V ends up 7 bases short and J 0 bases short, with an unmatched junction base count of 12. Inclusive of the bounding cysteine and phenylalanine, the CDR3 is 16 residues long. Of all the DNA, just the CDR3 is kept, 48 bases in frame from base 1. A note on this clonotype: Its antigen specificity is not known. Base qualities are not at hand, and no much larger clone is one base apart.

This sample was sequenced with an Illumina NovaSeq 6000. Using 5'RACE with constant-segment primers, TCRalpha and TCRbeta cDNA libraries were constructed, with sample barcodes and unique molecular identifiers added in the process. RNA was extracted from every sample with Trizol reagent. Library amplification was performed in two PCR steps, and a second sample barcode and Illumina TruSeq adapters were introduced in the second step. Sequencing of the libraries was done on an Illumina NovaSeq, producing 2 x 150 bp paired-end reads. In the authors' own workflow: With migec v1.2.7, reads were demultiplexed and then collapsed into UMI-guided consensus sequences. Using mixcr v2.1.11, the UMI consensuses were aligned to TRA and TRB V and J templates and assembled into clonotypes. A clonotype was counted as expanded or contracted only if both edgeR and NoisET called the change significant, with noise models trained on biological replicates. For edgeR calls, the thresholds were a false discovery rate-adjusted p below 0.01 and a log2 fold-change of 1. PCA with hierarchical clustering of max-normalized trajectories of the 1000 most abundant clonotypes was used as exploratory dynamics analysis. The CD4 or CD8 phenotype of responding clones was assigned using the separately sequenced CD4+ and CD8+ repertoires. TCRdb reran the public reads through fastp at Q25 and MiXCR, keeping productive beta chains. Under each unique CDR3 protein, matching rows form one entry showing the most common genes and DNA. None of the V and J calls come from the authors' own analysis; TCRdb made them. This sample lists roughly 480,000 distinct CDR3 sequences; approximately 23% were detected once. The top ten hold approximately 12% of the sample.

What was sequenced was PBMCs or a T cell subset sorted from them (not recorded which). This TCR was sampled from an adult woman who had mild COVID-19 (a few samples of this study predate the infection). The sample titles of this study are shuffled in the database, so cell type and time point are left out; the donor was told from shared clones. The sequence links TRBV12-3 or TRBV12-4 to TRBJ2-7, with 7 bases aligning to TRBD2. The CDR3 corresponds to CASTRRTASGSYEQYF. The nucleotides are TGTGCCAGCACCCGTCGGACGGCTAGCGGCTCCTACGAGCAGTACTTC.